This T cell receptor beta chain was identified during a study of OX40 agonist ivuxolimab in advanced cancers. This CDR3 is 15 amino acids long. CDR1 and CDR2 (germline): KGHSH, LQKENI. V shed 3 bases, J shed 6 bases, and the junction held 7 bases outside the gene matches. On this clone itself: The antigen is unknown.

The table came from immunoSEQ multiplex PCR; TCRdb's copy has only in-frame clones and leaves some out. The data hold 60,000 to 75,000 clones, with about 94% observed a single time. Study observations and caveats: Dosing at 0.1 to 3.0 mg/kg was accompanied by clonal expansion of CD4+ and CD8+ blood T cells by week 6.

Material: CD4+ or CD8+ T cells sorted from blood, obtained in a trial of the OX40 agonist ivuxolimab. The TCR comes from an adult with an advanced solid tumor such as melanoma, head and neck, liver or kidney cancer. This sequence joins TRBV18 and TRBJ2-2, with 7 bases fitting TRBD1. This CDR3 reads CASSPRDSGSGELFF. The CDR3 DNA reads TGTGCCAGCTCACCGAGGGACAGTGGGTCCGGGGAGCTGTTTTTT.